The sample holds a few counts of the clone carrying this TCR beta chain. Its antigen remains unidentified. This sample is part of a study of neoadjuvant anti-PD-1 for oral cavity cancer. Study findings and constraints: Expansion of preexisting intratumoral clones was suggested to aid response.

Survey sequencing of tumors mostly used approximately 5.2 ug DNA, two replicates. Only in-frame clones appear in the TCRdb table, and some are missing; sequencing was by immunoSEQ multiplex PCR. This sample has tens of thousands of clones, with around 38% found just once. V lost 2 bases, J lost 4 bases, and 11 bases stayed unmatched. Germline V gene sequence: CDR1 MGHRA, CDR2 YSYEKL. CDR3 length equals 17 residues. The time point was: after neoadjuvant nivolumab, at surgical resection. Patients were newly diagnosed with stage II-IVA oral cavity squamous cell carcinoma without prior systemic or radiation treatment.

The sequence derives from a person between 40 and 80 years old with oral cavity squamous cell carcinoma. The starting material was tumor tissue, obtained after nivolumab (anti-PD-1) treatment. The genes are TRBV4-1 and TRBJ2-7, with 10 bases fitting TRBD1. The CDR3: CASSQISSGQGRYEQYF. The CDR3 nucleotides read TGCGCCAGCAGCCAAATATCCTCGGGACAGGGGAGGTACGAGCAGTACTTC.